Listed below are T cell receptor beta chains from one sample, sequenced in a study of blood T cell repertoires in COVID-19. Assay: immunoSEQ multiplex PCR; the TCRdb copy retains only in-frame clones and omits some. This table holds 110,000 to 150,000 clones, about 80% found once. The sequenced sample consisted of peripheral blood. These receptors were collected from a man aged 65 to 79 who had recovered from COVID-19. CDR3s include the opening cysteine and the closing phenylalanine or tryptophan. The D gene is left open where the match is weak. Where a row states a size, it is once, few, many or the class of an expanded clone; other rows omit it.

D gene,clone size,V gene,J gene,CDR3 protein,CDR3 DNA
TRBD1,-,TRBV19,TRBJ2-3,CASSIGQGFTDTQYF,TGTGCCAGTAGTATAGGACAGGGGTTCACAGATACGCAGTATTTT
-,-,TRBV4-1,TRBJ2-5,CASSQGLGGPQYF,TGCGCCAGCAGCCAAGGATTGGGGGGGCCCCAGTACTTC
TRBD1,-,TRBV10-3,TRBJ2-5,CAISEPTGGSGTQYF,TGTGCCATCAGTGAGCCTACAGGGGGCAGTGGGACCCAGTACTTC
-,-,TRBV19,TRBJ2-1,CASSIGLRGNEQFF,TGTGCCAGTAGTATCGGTCTAAGGGGGAATGAGCAGTTCTTC
-,-,TRBV27,TRBJ1-3,CASSVHGDRGNTIYF,TGTGCCAGCAGTGTCCATGGAGACAGGGGAAACACCATATATTTT
TRBD1,-,TRBV19,TRBJ2-3,CASGPGGDTQYF,TGTGCCAGTGGGCCAGGGGGAGATACGCAGTATTTT
TRBD2,-,TRBV27,TRBJ2-1,CASSFLREGRNEQFF,TGTGCCAGCAGTTTTTTGCGGGAGGGCCGAAATGAGCAGTTCTTC
-,-,TRBV18,TRBJ2-3,CASSPGDRTTDTQYF,TGTGCCAGCTCCCCGGGGGACAGAACCACAGATACGCAGTATTTT
TRBD2,-,TRBV2,TRBJ2-7,CASSDAGAIYEQYF,TGTGCCAGCAGTGATGCGGGAGCCATCTACGAGCAGTACTTC
TRBD1,-,TRBV2,TRBJ1-2,CASSGGGTASYGYTF,TGTGCCAGCAGTGGGGGTGGGACAGCTTCTTATGGCTACACCTTC
-,-,TRBV9,TRBJ1-6,CASSAGGSYNSPLHF,TGTGCCAGCAGCGCGGGGGGCAGCTATAATTCACCCCTCCACTTT
-,-,TRBV5-8,TRBJ1-1,CASSTTGQKNTEAFF,TGTGCCAGCAGCACCACCGGACAGAAGAACACTGAAGCTTTCTTT
-,few,TRBV7-6,TRBJ2-7,CASSFQGGGEQYF,TGTGCCAGCAGCTTTCAGGGGGGAGGCGAGCAGTACTTC